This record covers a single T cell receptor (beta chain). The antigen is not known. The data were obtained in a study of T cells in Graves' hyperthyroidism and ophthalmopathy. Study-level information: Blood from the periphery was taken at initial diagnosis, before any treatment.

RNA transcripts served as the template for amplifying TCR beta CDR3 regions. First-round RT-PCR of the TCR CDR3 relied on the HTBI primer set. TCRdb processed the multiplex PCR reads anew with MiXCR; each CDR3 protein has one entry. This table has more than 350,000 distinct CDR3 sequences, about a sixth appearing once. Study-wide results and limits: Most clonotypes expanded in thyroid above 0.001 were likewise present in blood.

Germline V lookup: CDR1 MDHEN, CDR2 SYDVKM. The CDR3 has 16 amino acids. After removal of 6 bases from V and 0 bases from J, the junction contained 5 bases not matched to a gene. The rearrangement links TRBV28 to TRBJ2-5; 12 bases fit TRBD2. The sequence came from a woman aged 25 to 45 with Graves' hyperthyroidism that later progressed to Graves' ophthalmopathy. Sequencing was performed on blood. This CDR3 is CASSTRTSGDQETQYF. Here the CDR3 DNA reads TGTGCCAGCAGCACTCGGACTAGCGGGGACCAAGAGACCCAGTACTTC.